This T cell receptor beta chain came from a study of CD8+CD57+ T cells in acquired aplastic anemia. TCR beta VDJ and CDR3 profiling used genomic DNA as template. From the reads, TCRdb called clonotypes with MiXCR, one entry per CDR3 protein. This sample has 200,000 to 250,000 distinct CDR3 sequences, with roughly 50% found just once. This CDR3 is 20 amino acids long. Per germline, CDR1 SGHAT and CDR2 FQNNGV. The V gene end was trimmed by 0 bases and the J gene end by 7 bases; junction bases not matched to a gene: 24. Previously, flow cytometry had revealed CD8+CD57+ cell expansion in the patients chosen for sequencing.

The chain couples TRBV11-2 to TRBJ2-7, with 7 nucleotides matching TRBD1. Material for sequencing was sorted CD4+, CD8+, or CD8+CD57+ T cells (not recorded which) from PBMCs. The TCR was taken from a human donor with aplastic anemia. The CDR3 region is CASSLDRLYRGSGSGREQYF. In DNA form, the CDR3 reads TGTGCCAGCAGCTTAGACCGGTTATACAGGGGTTCGGGGTCCGGAAGGGAGCAGTACTTC.